This section outlines one T cell receptor (beta chain) sequence together with its context. The target antigen is unknown. This CDR3 has 13 amino acids. Germline CDR1 and CDR2: MNHEY and SMNVEV (reference sequence). The ends were cut back, 3 bases at V and 6 bases at J, with 11 bases in the middle. The data stem from a study of shared clonotypes between healthy human individuals. Broader study findings: A few donors had 5% to 6% of their naive CD4 clonotypes in common.

Produced via immunoSEQ multiplex PCR; TCRdb's table is partial and in-frame only. The data show about 2.2 million clones, with roughly 91% seen just once and 1.5% to 2% held by the top ten. Naive CD8 cells lacked CD45RO and underwent positive selection for CCR7, leaving out terminally differentiated effector memory CD45RA+ cells. The TCR was taken from a man younger than 30 in good health. Some clones in this sample may be carry-over from other donors' samples. V gene TRBV27 combines with J gene TRBJ1-1, with D possibly being TRBD1 (6 bases). The sample comprised naive CD8+ T cells from PBMCs. DNA of the CDR3: TGTGCCAGCAGTTTCCAGGGGATCGCTGAAGCTTTCTTT. This gives the protein CASSFQGIAEAFF.